This entry concerns a single TCR beta chain. This clonotype has a count of ten or more. Its antigen remains unidentified. No base qualities exist here, and no much larger clone lies one base off it. These data are taken from a study of T-cell reconstitution after alpha-beta-depleted transplantation in children (dated by TCRdb to 2016 to 2017). Regarding the study in general: Using TCR repertoire profiling, the study followed T-cell immune reconstitution in a quantitative way in children after TCRalphabeta/CD19-depleted allogeneic hematopoietic cell transplantation. Study-wide conclusions, independent of this receptor: Apparently early alphabetaT-cell count recovery about two months after transplant reportedly relied on only several hundred rapidly expanded clones derived from non-depleted graft cells. Over the following months the frequencies of hyperexpanded clones went down, and after one year T-cell counts and TCRbeta diversity were mostly credited to newly produced T cells. The high TCRbeta diversity at day 60 in some patients was ascribed to recipient T cells and intrathymic progenitors that had survived conditioning.

CDR1 is given as SGHRS and CDR2 as YFSETQ, both from the germline V gene. Relative to germline, V is 0 bases shorter and J is 2 bases shorter, with 12 bases between their ends. The CDR3 runs 16 residues from the cysteine to the phenylalanine. Only the CDR3 region is kept as DNA, spanning 48 bases read in frame from base 1. Library construction relied on PCR. TCRdb records Illumina HiSeq 2500 as the sequencer. To normalize quantification of the TCRbeta repertoire, the TCR libraries were built with molecular barcoding that relied on unique molecular identifiers. TCRdb itself trimmed the public reads at Q25 with fastp, ran MiXCR and retained productive beta chains. Every CDR3 protein is listed once, alongside the most common genes and DNA of its rows. Recorded for this sample are 250,000 to 300,000 distinct CDR3 sequences; 10% of them occurred a single time. The ten top clones hold less than 8% of the sample.

What the treatment or condition label conveys for this sample: allogeneic hematopoietic cell transplantation with graft depleted of TCRalphabeta T cells and CD19 B cells. The transplant recipients were children given TCRalphabeta/CD19-depleted allogeneic hematopoietic cell grafts. Sequenced material: PBMCs, taken before TCRalphabeta/CD19-depleted stem cell transplant. The chain employs TRBV5-1 and TRBJ1-5; a tentative D call is TRBD1 (6 bases match). The sequence was collected from a boy younger than two with acute myeloid leukemia, due to receive a stem cell transplant. The CDR3 reads as follows: CASSLEGGGGNQPQHF. The DNA reads TGCGCCAGCAGCTTGGAGGGGGGTGGGGGCAATCAGCCCCAGCATTTT. This CDR3, with the reference TRBV5-1 and TRBJ1-5 proteins standing in past its ends, gives the full variable domain KAGVTQTPRYLIKTRGQQVTLSCSPISGHRSVSWYQQTPGQGLQFLFEYFSETQRNKGNFPGRFSGRQFSNSRSEMNVSTLELGDSALYLCASSLEGGGGNQPQHFGDGTRLSIL.